This passage covers 26 T cell receptor beta chains from one sample sequenced in a study of T cells after yellow fever vaccination. Each CDR3 protein gets one entry after TCRdb re-called the 5' RACE reads with MiXCR. This table has 68,000 or so distinct CDR3 sequences, 7.4% appearing once. Material: CD8+ T cells sorted from PBMCs, obtained 15 days after the yellow fever booster vaccination. The receptors shown here come from a young man who received the YFV17D yellow fever vaccine.

This clonotype was observed at least ten times. This chain links TRBV2 with TRBJ2-5, with no clear D. This CDR3 comprises 12 residues. In germline, CDR1 is SNHLY, CDR2 FYNNEI. V dropped 10 bases and J dropped 5 bases, with 14 bases sitting between them. The CDR3 nucleotides are TGTGCCACCCTGACTGGGTGGGAGACCCAGTACTTC. This gives the protein CATLTGWETQYF.

The table lists this clonotype with many counts. V usage is TRBV5-1 and J usage is TRBJ2-1, with D hard to call. V was clipped by 8 bases and J by 1 base, with 13 bases between them. Germline loops: CDR1 SGHRS, CDR2 YFSETQ. CDR3 length: 14 amino acids. CDR3 region: CASYDVESYNEQFF. CDR3 nucleotide sequence: TGCGCCAGTTACGACGTCGAATCCTACAATGAGCAGTTCTTC.

This clonotype showed up many times. Here the CDR3 DNA reads TGTGCCAGCAGCTTGACAGGACTAGGAAACACCATATATTTT. Residues: CASSLTGLGNTIYF. The chain combines TRBV5-6 with TRBJ1-3, with D perhaps TRBD1 (5 bases). With 1 base removed from V and 4 bases from J, the gap between germline ends came to 9 bases. Germline V gene sequence: CDR1 SGHDT, CDR2 YYEEEE. The CDR3 length is 14 residues.

This clonotype was seen at least ten times. The chain couples TRBV29-1 to TRBJ2-1; D is undetermined. V was shortened by 8 bases and J by 2 bases, with 13 bases between the two germline ends. Germline V gene sequence: CDR1 SQVTM, CDR2 ANQGSEA. This CDR3 is built from 13 residues. The CDR3 loop is CSIPDSAYNEQFF. CDR3 nucleotides: TGCAGCATCCCTGACTCCGCCTACAATGAGCAGTTCTTC.

This clonotype was counted many times. The V call is TRBV12-5, the J call TRBJ2-1, with 13 bases aligning to TRBD2. V lost 6 bases to trimming and J lost 8 bases; unmatched junction nucleotides: 4. This CDR3 contains 14 residues. Germline V CDR1 and CDR2: LGHNT, FRNRAP. DNA of the CDR3: TGTGCTAGTGGACTAGCGGGAGGGCCCGATGAGCAGTTCTTC. It translates to CASGLAGGPDEQFF. The full variable domain, its missing parts supplied by reference TRBV12-5 and TRBJ2-1, is DARVTQTPRHKVTEMGQEVTMRCQPILGHNTVFWYRQTMMQGLELLAYFRNRAPLDDSGMPKDRFSAEMPDATLATLKIQPSEPRDSAVYFCASGLAGGPDEQFFGPGTRLTVL.

Ten or more counts support this clonotype. The chain carries TRBV6-2 or TRBV6-3 and TRBJ2-5; possible D gene TRBD2, 5 bases. The length of the CDR3 is 12 residues. Germline CDR1 reads MNHEY; CDR2 reads SVGEGT. V was cut by 8 bases and J by 7 bases, with 14 bases left in between. CDR3: CASEGSRLTQYF. In DNA form, the CDR3 reads TGTGCCAGCGAGGGCAGCAGGCTGACCCAGTACTTC.

This clonotype appeared many times. The rearrangement uses TRBV5-4 and TRBJ2-1; tentative D call: TRBD2 (6 bases). V lost 4 bases, J lost 7 bases, and 12 bases lay in between. Germline CDR1 is SGHNT and CDR2 is YYREEE (reference sequence). The CDR3 totals 13 residues. The CDR3 sequence is CASSPAGGNEQFF. CDR3 DNA sequence: TGTGCCAGCAGCCCCGCCGGAGGGAATGAGCAGTTCTTC.

This clonotype was counted ten times or more. The V and J genes are TRBV24-1 and TRBJ2-1; 8 nucleotides align to TRBD2. With 3 bases clipped from V and 2 bases from J, the junction kept 2 bases outside the gene matches. Germline CDR1 and CDR2: KGHDR and SFDVKD. This CDR3 is built from 15 residues. The CDR3 region has the DNA TGTGCCACCAGTGATACTAGCGGACCCTACAATGAGCAGTTCTTC. It translates to CATSDTSGPYNEQFF.

This clonotype came up many times. The genes are TRBV3-1 and TRBJ2-3; D perhaps matches TRBD2 (6 bases). Trimming took off 1 base at V and 3 bases at J, with 11 bases between the two ends. Per the germline V gene, CDR1 is LGHDT and CDR2 is YNNKEL (reference sequence). CDR3 length equals 15 residues. The CDR3 loop is CASSQATRNTDTQYF. CDR3 nucleotide sequence: TGTGCCAGCAGCCAAGCGACTAGGAATACAGATACGCAGTATTTT.

This clonotype counts as medium-sized (0.01 to 0.1%). V and J are TRBV9 and TRBJ2-1; D not resolved. Trimming took 6 bases from V and 5 from J, leaving 9 bases between them. In germline, CDR1 is SGDLS, CDR2 YYNGEE. The CDR3 runs to 12 residues. The CDR3 loop reads CASTTRNNEQFF. The CDR3 DNA is TGTGCCAGCACCACGCGTAACAATGAGCAGTTCTTC.

CDR3 sequence: CASSPGTGDTQYF. The CDR3 coding sequence is TGTGCCAGCAGTCCGGGGACAGGCGACACGCAGTATTTT. The J gene is TRBJ2-3, the V gene TRBV5-5; TRBD1 aligns across 8 bases. V shed 5 bases and J 9 bases; nucleotides not matched to a gene: 8. This CDR3 region has 13 residues. Germline V gene data show CDR1 as SGHKS and CDR2 as YYEKEE (reference sequence).

This clonotype was seen ten or more times. J is TRBJ1-1 and V is TRBV15; D remains ambiguous. The ends were cut back, 5 bases at V and 4 bases at J, with 11 bases in the middle. This CDR3 region has 13 residues. Germline-derived CDR1 and CDR2 are LNHNV and YYDKDF (reference sequence). The CDR3 reads CATSFSRGTEAFF. The DNA of the CDR3 is TGTGCCACCAGCTTCAGTCGGGGCACTGAAGCTTTCTTT.

This clonotype has a count of ten or more. The chain combines TRBV5-6 with TRBJ2-2; 9 bases are shared with TRBD1. In germline, CDR1 is SGHDT, CDR2 YYEEEE. The CDR3 length is 16 residues. V lost 0 bases and J lost 4; bases outside the gene matches: 4. The CDR3 DNA sequence: TGTGCCAGCAGCTTGGACAGGGGGCTTGGCACCGGGGAGCTGTTTTTT. Protein: CASSLDRGLGTGELFF.

At least ten counts were recorded for this clonotype. The CDR3 region has the DNA TGTGCCAGCAGCCAAAACAGGATGGCTAAAAACATTCAGTACTTC. Residues: CASSQNRMAKNIQYF. The gene calls are TRBV28 and TRBJ2-4; D possibly corresponds to TRBD1 (5 bases). This CDR3 comprises 15 residues. V gave up 6 bases and J gave up 4 bases, with 16 bases separating them. Germline CDR1 and CDR2: MDHEN and SYDVKM.

The chain employs TRBV11-2 and TRBJ2-5; 9 bases fit TRBD2. Germline V CDR1 and CDR2: SGHAT, FQNNGV. The CDR3 runs to 19 residues. The junction had 15 bases not matched to a gene; V was cut back by 1 base and J by 3 bases. CDR3 loop: CASSLGGGWVSGRKETQYF. The DNA of the CDR3 is TGTGCCAGCAGCTTAGGAGGGGGGTGGGTGAGCGGGAGGAAAGAGACCCAGTACTTC. Full variable domain (rest looked up from reference TRBV11-2 and TRBJ2-5): EAGVAQSPRYKIIEKRQSVAFWCNPISGHATLYWYQQILGQGPKLLIQFQNNGVVDDSQLPKDRFSAERLKGVDSTLKIQPAKLEDSAVYLCASSLGGGWVSGRKETQYFGPGTRLLVL.

On this clonotype: A much larger clone differs by one base, so this may be a read error. For the CDR3, the DNA is TGTGCCAGCAACAACGGGGGGACAGGAACCTACGAGCAGTACTTC. Translated: CASNNGGTGTYEQYF. The chain couples TRBV6-1 to TRBJ2-7, with TRBD1 as a possible D gene (8 bases). Germline V gene lookup returns CDR1 MNHNS and CDR2 SASEGT. CDR3 length: 15 amino acids. V lost 7 bases, J lost 2 bases, and 18 bases lay in between.

Many counts were recorded for this clonotype. The chain recombines TRBV19 with TRBJ2-7; D remains unclear. The CDR3 runs to 13 residues. Germline CDR1 LNHDA, CDR2 SQIVND (reference sequence). Trimming left V 3 bases short and J 2 bases short, with 8 bases between. CDR3 residues: CASSMVSTYEQYF. Written as DNA, the CDR3 is TGTGCCAGTAGTATGGTCAGTACCTACGAGCAGTACTTC.

This clonotype was observed many times. J is TRBJ2-1 and V is TRBV7-8; no definite D call. V gave up 5 bases and J gave up 8 bases, with 10 bases separating them. The CDR3 runs 12 residues. The germline CDR1 and CDR2 sequences are SGHVS and FQNEAQ. The CDR3 bases are TGTGCCAGCAGCCAGACTTTTTATGAGCAGTTCTTC. It codes for CASSQTFYEQFF.

This clonotype was counted at least ten times. This chain connects TRBV27 to TRBJ2-1; 13 nucleotides align to TRBD2. The ends lost 2 bases at V and 4 bases at J; junction bases unmatched: 5. Germline CDR1 is MNHEY and CDR2 is SMNVEV (reference sequence). This CDR3 contains 17 residues. CDR3 region: CASSLEGTSGTYNEQFF. For the CDR3, the DNA is TGTGCCAGCAGTTTAGAGGGGACTAGCGGGACTTACAATGAGCAGTTCTTC.

The chain employs TRBV5-1 and TRBJ2-3, with 8 bases matching TRBD2. The V segment lost 4 bases and the J segment 1 base; nucleotides outside the gene matches: 2. In germline, CDR1 is SGHRS, CDR2 YFSETQ. The CDR3 consists of 14 residues. In DNA, the CDR3 is TGCGCCAGCAGCATGACTAGCGGCACAGATACGCAGTATTTT. Translating it yields CASSMTSGTDTQYF.

At least ten counts were recorded for this clonotype. The rearrangement links TRBV30 to TRBJ2-1; TRBD2 is a possible D gene (6 bases). V lost 0 bases and J 9 bases, leaving 9 bases between the germline ends. This CDR3 contains 12 residues. The germline V gene encodes CDR1 GTSNPN and CDR2 SVGIG (reference sequence). The CDR3: CAWSVGLSEQFF. The CDR3 DNA sequence: TGTGCCTGGAGTGTCGGACTAAGTGAGCAGTTCTTC.

This clonotype was counted many times. The chain recombines TRBV4-3 with TRBJ1-2; no reliable D call. V lost 8 bases to trimming and J lost 1 base, with 8 bases between them. The length of the CDR3 is 12 residues. Germline values: CDR1 LGHNA, CDR2 YSLEER. CDR3 sequence: CASGSGNYGYTF. CDR3 in DNA: TGCGCCAGCGGTTCGGGTAACTATGGCTACACCTTC.

This clonotype has more than one count but fewer than ten. The chain joins TRBV11-2 to TRBJ2-7; TRBD2 agrees at 13 bases. This CDR3 region has 19 residues. After removal of 3 bases from V and 2 bases from J, the junction contained 13 bases not matched to a gene. Germline CDR1 SGHAT, CDR2 FQNNGV. The CDR3 reads CASSFITSGRAEDTYEQYF. Here the CDR3 DNA reads TGTGCCAGCAGCTTTATCACTAGCGGGAGGGCCGAAGATACCTACGAGCAGTACTTC.

Many counts were recorded for this clonotype. CDR3 nucleotide sequence: TGTGCCTGGAACCGGGACAGAAAAAACATTCAGTACTTC. Its protein is CAWNRDRKNIQYF. The chain employs TRBV30 and TRBJ2-4, with 7 bases that match TRBD1. V lost 4 bases, J lost 4 bases, and 4 bases stayed unmatched. The CDR3 covers 13 residues. Per the germline V gene, CDR1 is GTSNPN and CDR2 is SVGIG (reference sequence).

This clonotype was recorded at least ten times. CDR3 sequence reads: CASSLSDRQFGELFF. The CDR3 DNA reads as TGTGCCAGCAGCTTAAGTGATAGGCAATTCGGGGAGCTGTTTTTT. This chain connects TRBV7-8 to TRBJ2-2; unclear D gene. Trimming left V 2 bases short and J 7 bases short, with 14 bases between. This CDR3 contains 15 residues. Germline CDR1 and CDR2: SGHVS and FQNEAQ.

Note on this clonotype: This may come from a read error, since a much larger clone is one base off. The gene calls are TRBV12-3 or TRBV12-4 and TRBJ2-1, with D possibly called TRBD1 or TRBD2 (5 bases each). Trimming shortened V by 6 bases and J by 0 bases, and 15 bases separated the two germline ends. This CDR3 has 16 amino acids. CDR3 amino acids: CASRPGASSSYNEQFF. The CDR3 DNA sequence: TGTGCCAGCAGGCCCGGGGCTTCGAGCTCCTACAATGAGCAGTTCTTC.